This T cell receptor (beta chain) originates from a study of T cells in Graves' hyperthyroidism and ophthalmopathy. Study summary: Peripheral blood collection took place at initial diagnosis, before any treatment.

TCR beta CDR3 region amplification was performed from RNA transcripts. The primer set for the first-round RT-PCR of the TCR CDR3 was HTBI. MiXCR, applied by TCRdb to the multiplex PCR reads, yields one record per CDR3 protein. Of more than 350,000 distinct CDR3 sequences in the sample, approximately 14% are singletons; the top ten hold about 21%. Points from the study as a whole: In the blood, most expanded thyroid clonotypes above 0.001 appeared as well. Ophthalmopathy was predicted by the model a median of about 6.5 months ahead of onset.

Patients with uncontrolled infections, other autoimmune diseases, pregnancy or lactation were excluded. In this sample, this clonotype turned up many times. What it recognizes is unknown. Losses at the gene ends were 0 bases for V and 4 bases for J; bases not matched to a gene: 2. This CDR3 has 14 residues. Per germline, CDR1 LGHDT and CDR2 YNNKEL (reference sequence). The chain has TRBV3-1 and TRBJ1-2; 7 bases line up with TRBD1. The TCR sequence derives from a woman aged 60-75 years with Graves' ophthalmopathy. Sequences were obtained from blood. CDR3: CASSQEGGPYGYTF. CDR3 sequence (DNA): TGTGCCAGCAGCCAAGAAGGGGGCCCCTATGGCTACACCTTC.